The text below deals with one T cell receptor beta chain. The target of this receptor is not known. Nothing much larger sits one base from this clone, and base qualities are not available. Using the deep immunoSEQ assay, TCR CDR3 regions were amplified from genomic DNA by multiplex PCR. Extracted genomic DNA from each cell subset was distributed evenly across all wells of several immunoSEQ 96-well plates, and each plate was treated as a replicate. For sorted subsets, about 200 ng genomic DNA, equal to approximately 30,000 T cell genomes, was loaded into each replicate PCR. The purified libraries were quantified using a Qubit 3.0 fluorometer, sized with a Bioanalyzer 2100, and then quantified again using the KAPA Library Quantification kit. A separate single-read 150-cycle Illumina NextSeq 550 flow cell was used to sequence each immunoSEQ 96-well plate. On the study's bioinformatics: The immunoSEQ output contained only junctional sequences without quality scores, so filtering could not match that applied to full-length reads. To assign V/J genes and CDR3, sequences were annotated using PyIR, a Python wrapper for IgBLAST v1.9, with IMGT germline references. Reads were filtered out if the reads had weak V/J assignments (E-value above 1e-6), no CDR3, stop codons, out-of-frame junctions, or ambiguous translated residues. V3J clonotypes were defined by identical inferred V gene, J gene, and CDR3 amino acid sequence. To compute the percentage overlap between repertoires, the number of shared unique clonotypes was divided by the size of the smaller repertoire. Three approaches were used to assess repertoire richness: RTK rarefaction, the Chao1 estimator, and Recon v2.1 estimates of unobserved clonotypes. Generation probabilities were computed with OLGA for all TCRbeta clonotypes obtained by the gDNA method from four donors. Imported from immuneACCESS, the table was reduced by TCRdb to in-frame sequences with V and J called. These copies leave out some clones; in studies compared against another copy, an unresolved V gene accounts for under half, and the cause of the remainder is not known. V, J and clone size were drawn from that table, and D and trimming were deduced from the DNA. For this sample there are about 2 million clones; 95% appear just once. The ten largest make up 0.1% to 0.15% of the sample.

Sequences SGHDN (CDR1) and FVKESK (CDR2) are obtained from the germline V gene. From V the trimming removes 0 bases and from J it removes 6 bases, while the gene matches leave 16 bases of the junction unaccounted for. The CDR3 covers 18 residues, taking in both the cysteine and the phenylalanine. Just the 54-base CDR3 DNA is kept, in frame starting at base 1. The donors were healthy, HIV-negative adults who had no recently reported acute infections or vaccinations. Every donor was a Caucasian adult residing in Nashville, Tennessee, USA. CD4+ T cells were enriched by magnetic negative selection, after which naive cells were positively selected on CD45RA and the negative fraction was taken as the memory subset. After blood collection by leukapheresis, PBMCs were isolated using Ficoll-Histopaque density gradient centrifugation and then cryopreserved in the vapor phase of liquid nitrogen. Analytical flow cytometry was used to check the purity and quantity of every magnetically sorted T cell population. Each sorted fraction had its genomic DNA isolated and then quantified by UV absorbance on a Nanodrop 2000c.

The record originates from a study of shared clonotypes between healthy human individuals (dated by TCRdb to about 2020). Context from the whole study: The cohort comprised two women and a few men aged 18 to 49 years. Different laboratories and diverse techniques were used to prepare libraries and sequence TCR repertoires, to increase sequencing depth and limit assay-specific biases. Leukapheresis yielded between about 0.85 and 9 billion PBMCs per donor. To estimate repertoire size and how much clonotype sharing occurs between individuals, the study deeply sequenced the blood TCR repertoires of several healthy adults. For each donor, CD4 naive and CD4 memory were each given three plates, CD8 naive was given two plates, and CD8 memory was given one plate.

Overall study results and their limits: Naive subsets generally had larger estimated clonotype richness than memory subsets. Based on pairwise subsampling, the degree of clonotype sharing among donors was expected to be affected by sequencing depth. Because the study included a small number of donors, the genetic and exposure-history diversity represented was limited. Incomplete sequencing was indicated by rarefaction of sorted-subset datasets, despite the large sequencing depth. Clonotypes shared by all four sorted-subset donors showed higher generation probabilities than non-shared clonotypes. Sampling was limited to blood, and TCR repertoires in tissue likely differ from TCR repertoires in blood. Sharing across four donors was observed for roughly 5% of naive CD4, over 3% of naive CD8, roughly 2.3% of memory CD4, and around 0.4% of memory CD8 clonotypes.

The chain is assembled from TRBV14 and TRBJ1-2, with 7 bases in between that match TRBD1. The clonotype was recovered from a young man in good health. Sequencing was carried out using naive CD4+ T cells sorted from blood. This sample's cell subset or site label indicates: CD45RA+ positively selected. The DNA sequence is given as TGTGCCAGCAGCCAAGAGGATTTAGGGGCAGGGGGAGCGAATGGCTACACCTTC. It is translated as CASSQEDLGAGGANGYTF.